The following is a TCR beta chain sequence with its context. Its antigen is as yet unknown. The germline gives CDR1 MNHNS, CDR2 SASEGT. V shed 5 bases and J 2 bases; nucleotides not matched to a gene: 4. CDR3 length equals 15 residues. The sample is drawn from a study of identifying expanded T cells in peripheral blood. No infections or other immune events were documented during collection. Sequenced by immunoSEQ multiplex PCR; TCRdb stores in-frame clones only, minus some. The sample contains approximately 85,000 clones, roughly 86% of which appear only once. Findings of the study overall: Approximately two-week clone count variance significantly increased as total template count grew. Roughly 1.2 clones differed between technical replicates, versus around 15 and 19 over time.

The chain joins TRBV6-1 to TRBJ1-4; 8 positions match TRBD1. The source of this sequence is a person between 18 and 75 years old in good health. The sample comprised blood. CDR3 sequence reads: CASSTRGLTNEKLFF. CDR3 DNA sequence: TGTGCCAGCAGTACCAGGGGGCTGACTAATGAAAAACTGTTTTTT.